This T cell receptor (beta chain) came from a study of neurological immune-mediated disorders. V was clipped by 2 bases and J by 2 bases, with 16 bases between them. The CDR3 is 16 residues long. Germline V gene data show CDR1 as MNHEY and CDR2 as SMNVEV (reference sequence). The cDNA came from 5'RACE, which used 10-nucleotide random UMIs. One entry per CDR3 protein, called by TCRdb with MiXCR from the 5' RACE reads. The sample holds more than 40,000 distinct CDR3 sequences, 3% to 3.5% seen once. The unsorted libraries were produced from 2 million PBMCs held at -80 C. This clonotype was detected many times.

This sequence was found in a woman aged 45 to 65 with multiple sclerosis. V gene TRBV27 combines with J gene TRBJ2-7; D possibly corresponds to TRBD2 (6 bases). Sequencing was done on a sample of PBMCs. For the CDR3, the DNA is TGTGCCAGCAGTTTAGCCCAGCTAGCGCCCACCTACGAGCAGTACTTC. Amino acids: CASSLAQLAPTYEQYF.